The 19 T cell receptor beta chains below were found in one sample sequenced in a study of blood T cell repertoires in COVID-19 (dated by TCRdb to 2020 to 2022). Library prep was done by the immunoSEQ multiplex PCR assay. In its TCRdb copy, this immuneACCESS table keeps in-frame sequences only and misses some clones. Where compared with another copy, unresolved V genes explain less than half of these, and the others have no known cause. The sample yields 450,000 to 600,000 clones; roughly 87% were counted once. The top ten hold under 0.85% of the sample. Sequences were obtained from PBMCs or T cells enriched from blood (not recorded which). The receptors here all came from a woman aged 18-30 years who had recovered from COVID-19.

The gene calls are TRBV18 and TRBJ2-7; D might be TRBD1 (6 bases). The CDR3 loop spans 14 amino acids. The germline CDR1 and CDR2 sequences are KGHSH and LQKENI. V lost 3 bases and J lost 3, with 12 bases in between. The CDR3 here is CASSPDGQSYEQYF. CDR3 DNA sequence: TGTGCCAGCTCACCGGACGGACAGAGCTACGAGCAGTACTTC.

V usage is TRBV7-2 and J usage is TRBJ1-2, with 10 bases identical to TRBD1. CDR3 length: 13 residues. Losses at the gene ends were 3 bases for V and 7 bases for J; bases not matched to a gene: 2. In germline, CDR1 is SGHTA, CDR2 FQGNSA. In DNA form, the CDR3 reads TGTGCCAGCAGCTTCGACAGGGGGCTTGGCTACACCTTC. The encoded protein is CASSFDRGLGYTF.

The chain recombines TRBV19 with TRBJ1-2, with unresolved D. CDR1 LNHDA and CDR2 SQIVND come from the germline V gene (reference sequence). This CDR3 region has 14 residues. The V gene lost 0 bases and the J gene lost 1 base, with 6 bases spanning the gap. CDR3 coding DNA: TGTGCCAGTAGTATAGACTCCTTTAACTATGGCTACACCTTC. This translates into CASSIDSFNYGYTF.

This chain joins TRBV5-6 and TRBJ1-2, with D tentatively TRBD1 (5 bases). V was cut by 4 bases and J by 10 bases, with 20 bases left in between. The CDR3 loop spans 14 amino acids. Germline values: CDR1 SGHDT, CDR2 YYEEEE. As DNA, the CDR3 is TGTGCCAGCAGCCGTGTTGACAGAAGGGAGGACTACACCTTC. Protein sequence: CASSRVDRREDYTF.

The chain combines TRBV13 with TRBJ2-5, with 9 bases identical to TRBD2. V lost 3 bases, J lost 3 bases, and 5 bases stayed unmatched. Germline lookup yields CDR1 PRHDT and CDR2 FYEKMQ (reference sequence). The CDR3 is 15 amino acids. The CDR3 here is CASSFILAGEETQYF. DNA of the CDR3: TGTGCCAGCAGCTTTATATTAGCGGGGGAAGAGACCCAGTACTTC.

This chain joins TRBV2 and TRBJ1-2; 7 bases line up with TRBD1. Germline trimming cut 7 bases from V and 5 bases from J; bases unmatched to any gene: 10. The V gene's germline CDR1 is SNHLY and CDR2 FYNNEI. The CDR3 loop spans 14 amino acids. The CDR3 nucleotides read TGTGCCAGCACTGAGACAGGGCTTTTATATGGCTACACCTTC. Residues: CASTETGLLYGYTF. Drawing the rest from reference TRBV2 and TRBJ1-2, the complete variable domain is EPEVTQTPSHQVTQMGQEVILRCVPISNHLYFYWYRQILGQKVEFLVSFYNNEISEKSEIFDDQFSVERPDGSNFTLKIRSTKLEDSAMYFCASTETGLLYGYTFGSGTRLTVV.

The count of this clone is one. The chain is built from TRBV28 and TRBJ1-5; D is undetermined. Trimming left V 6 bases short and J 0 bases short, with 6 bases between. The CDR3 runs 13 residues. Germline V gives CDR1 MDHEN, CDR2 SYDVKM. Here the CDR3 reads CASSFYSNQPQHF. In nucleotides, the CDR3 is TGTGCCAGCAGCTTTTATAGCAATCAGCCCCAGCATTTT.

In its sample, this clone was seen once. The rearrangement joins TRBV7-8 to TRBJ2-3, with D perhaps matching TRBD2 (6 bases). V dropped 1 base and J dropped 10 bases, with 15 bases sitting between them. CDR1 and CDR2 from the germline V gene are SGHVS and FQNEAQ. The CDR3 loop spans 14 amino acids. The CDR3 DNA sequence: TGTGCCAGCAGCTTAGGGATTACTAGCAGGGCGCAGTATTTT. It is translated as CASSLGITSRAQYF.

The CDR3 here is CASSRGYGGELFF. The CDR3 coding sequence is TGCGCCAGCAGTCGGGGGTACGGCGGGGAGCTGTTTTTT. This rearrangement joins TRBV10-1 to TRBJ2-2, with D perhaps TRBD2 (6 bases). The CDR3 runs to 13 residues. The germline V gene encodes CDR1 WNHNN and CDR2 SYGVQD (reference sequence). The V gene lost 5 bases and the J gene lost 7 bases, with 11 bases spanning the gap.

The chain links TRBV12-5 to TRBJ2-1, with D perhaps matching TRBD1 (8 bases). The CDR3 is made up of 16 amino acids. The V gene lost 5 bases and the J gene lost 6 bases, with 20 bases spanning the gap. CDR1 and CDR2 from the germline V gene are LGHNT and FRNRAP. CDR3: CASGPQSTGEGNEQFF. As DNA, the CDR3 is TGTGCTAGTGGTCCCCAATCGACAGGGGAGGGCAATGAGCAGTTCTTC.

J is TRBJ1-2 and V is TRBV5-1, with D perhaps TRBD1 (5 bases). V shed 5 bases and J shed 6 bases, with 17 bases lying between them. This CDR3 is 14 amino acids long. Germline CDR1 and CDR2: SGHRS and YFSETQ. The CDR3: CASSPNGGWHGYTF. For the CDR3, the DNA is TGCGCCAGCAGTCCAAACGGGGGTTGGCATGGCTACACCTTC.

The gene calls are TRBV27 and TRBJ2-6; a possible D gene is TRBD1 (6 bases). This CDR3 is built from 14 residues. CDR1 is MNHEY, CDR2 SMNVEV, per germline (reference sequence). V shed 10 bases and J shed 6 bases, with 16 bases lying between them. Written as DNA, the CDR3 is TGTGCCACCCTTCCGGACAGCGCGGCCAACGTCCTGACTTTC. This sequence encodes CATLPDSAANVLTF. The full variable domain, rest sourced from reference TRBV27 and TRBJ2-6, is EAQVTQNPRYLITVTGKKLTVTCSQNMNHEYMSWYRQDPGLGLRQIYYSMNVEVTDKGDVPEGYKVSRKEKRNFPLILESPSPNQTSLYFCATLPDSAANVLTFGAGSRLTVL.

The rearrangement uses TRBV14 and TRBJ2-3; no firm D call. Germline V lookup: CDR1 SGHDN, CDR2 FVKESK. Trimming cost V 0 bases and J 2 bases, with 9 bases left between them. The CDR3 is made up of 15 amino acids. CDR3 nucleotides: TGTGCCAGCAGCCAAGAGGCCAGCGACACAGATACGCAGTATTTT. The encoded protein is CASSQEASDTDTQYF. Full variable domain (rest looked up from reference TRBV14 and TRBJ2-3): EAGVTQFPSHSVIEKGQTVTLRCDPISGHDNLYWYRRVMGKEIKFLLHFVKESKQDESGMPNNRFLAERTGGTYSTLKVQPAELEDSGVYFCASSQEASDTDTQYFGPGTRLTVL.

The J gene is TRBJ1-4, the V gene TRBV28; D possibly corresponds to TRBD1 (6 bases). This CDR3 is 20 amino acids long. V lost 6 bases and J lost 5, with 31 bases in between. Looked up from germline, CDR1 is MDHEN and CDR2 is SYDVKM. CDR3 loop: CASRETGFRGKSELNEKLFF. CDR3 coding DNA: TGTGCCAGCAGGGAAACAGGGTTTAGGGGAAAGTCCGAACTAAATGAAAAACTGTTTTTT.

J is TRBJ2-7 and V is TRBV24-1, with 7 bases identical to TRBD1. The CDR3 runs to 14 residues. Losses at the gene ends were 4 bases for V and 7 bases for J; bases not matched to a gene: 9. Germline assignment: CDR1 KGHDR and CDR2 SFDVKD. The DNA of the CDR3 is TGTGCCACCAGTGACCCGACAGGGCCGGGGGAGCAGTACTTC. Its translation: CATSDPTGPGEQYF.

The CDR3 here is CASSNQQGRSGSPLHF. DNA of the CDR3: TGTGCCAGCAGTAATCAACAGGGACGATCCGGATCACCCCTCCACTTT. The gene calls are TRBV2 and TRBJ1-6, with D perhaps matching TRBD1 (6 bases). Trimming removed 5 bases at V and 10 bases at J, with 21 bases between. This CDR3 is built from 16 residues. CDR1 is SNHLY and CDR2 is FYNNEI in the germline V gene. Supplemented by reference TRBV2 and TRBJ1-6, the full variable domain reads EPEVTQTPSHQVTQMGQEVILRCVPISNHLYFYWYRQILGQKVEFLVSFYNNEISEKSEIFDDQFSVERPDGSNFTLKIRSTKLEDSAMYFCASSNQQGRSGSPLHFGNGTRLTVT.

DNA of the CDR3: TGTGCCACCAGTCGTAGCGGAATCGATGAGCAGTTCTTC. It translates to CATSRSGIDEQFF. The V and J genes are TRBV24-1 and TRBJ2-1, with D perhaps TRBD2 (6 bases). V was pared by 6 bases and J by 8 bases, with 13 bases between. The CDR3 runs to 13 residues. CDR1 and CDR2 (germline): KGHDR, SFDVKD.

The V and J genes are TRBV27 and TRBJ2-7; 8 bases line up with TRBD1. CDR1 is MNHEY and CDR2 is SMNVEV in the germline V gene (reference sequence). V lost 4 bases, J lost 6 bases, and 5 bases stayed unmatched. CDR3 size: 13 residues. CDR3 sequence (DNA): TGTGCCAGCAGTTCGGACAGGGAGAGCGAGCAGTACTTC. Protein: CASSSDRESEQYF.

V is TRBV5-5 and J is TRBJ2-7; tentatively, D is TRBD1 (5 bases). Trimming cost V 1 base and J 3 bases, with 11 bases left between them. Looked up from germline, CDR1 is SGHKS and CDR2 is YYEKEE (reference sequence). The CDR3 spans 14 residues. The CDR3 coding sequence is TGTGCCAGCAGCTTGCCCCTAGGGGTCTACGAGCAGTACTTC. This encodes CASSLPLGVYEQYF.